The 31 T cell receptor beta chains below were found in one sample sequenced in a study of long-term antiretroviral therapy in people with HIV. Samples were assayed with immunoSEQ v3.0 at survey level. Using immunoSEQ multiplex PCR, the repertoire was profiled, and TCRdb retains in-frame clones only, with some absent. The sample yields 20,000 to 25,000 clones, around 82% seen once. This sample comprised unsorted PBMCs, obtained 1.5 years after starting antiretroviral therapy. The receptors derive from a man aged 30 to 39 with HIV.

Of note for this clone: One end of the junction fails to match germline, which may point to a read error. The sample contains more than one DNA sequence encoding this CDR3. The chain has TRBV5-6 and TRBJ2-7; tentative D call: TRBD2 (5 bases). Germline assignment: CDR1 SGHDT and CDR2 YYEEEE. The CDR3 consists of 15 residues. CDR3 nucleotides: TGTGCTAGCAGCTTGGAGGCTAGGGAGTCCTACGAGCAGTACTTC. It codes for CASSLEARESYEQYF.

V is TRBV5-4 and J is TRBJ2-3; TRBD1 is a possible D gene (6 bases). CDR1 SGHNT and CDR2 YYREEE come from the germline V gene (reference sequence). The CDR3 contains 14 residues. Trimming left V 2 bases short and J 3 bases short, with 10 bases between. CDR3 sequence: CASSLQGRTDTQYF. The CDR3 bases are TGTGCCAGCAGCTTACAGGGTCGGACAGATACGCAGTATTTT.

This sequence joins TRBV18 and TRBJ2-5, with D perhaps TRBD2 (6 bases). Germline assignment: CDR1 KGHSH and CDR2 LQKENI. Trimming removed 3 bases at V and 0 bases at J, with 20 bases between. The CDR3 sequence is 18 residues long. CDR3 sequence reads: CASSPKATSKGDQETQYF. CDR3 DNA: TGTGCCAGCTCACCGAAAGCGACTAGTAAAGGGGACCAAGAGACCCAGTACTTC.

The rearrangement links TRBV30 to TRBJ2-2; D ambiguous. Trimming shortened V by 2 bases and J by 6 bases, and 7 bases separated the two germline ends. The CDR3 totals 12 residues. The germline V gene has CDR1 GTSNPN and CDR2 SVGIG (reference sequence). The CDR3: CAWSIGSGELFF. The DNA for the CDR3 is TGTGCCTGGAGTATAGGATCCGGGGAGCTGTTTTTT.

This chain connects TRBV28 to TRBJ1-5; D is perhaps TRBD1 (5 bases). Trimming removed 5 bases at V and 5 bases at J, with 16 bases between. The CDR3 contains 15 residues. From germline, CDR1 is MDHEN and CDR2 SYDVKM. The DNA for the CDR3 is TGTGCCAGCAGTGATACGGCCCAGGGCGATCAGCCCCAGCATTTT. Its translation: CASSDTAQGDQPQHF.

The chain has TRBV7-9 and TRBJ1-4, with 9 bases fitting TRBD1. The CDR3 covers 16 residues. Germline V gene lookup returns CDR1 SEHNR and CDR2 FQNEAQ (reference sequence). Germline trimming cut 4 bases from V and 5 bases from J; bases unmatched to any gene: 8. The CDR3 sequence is CASSSGTGSENEKLFF. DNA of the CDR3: TGTGCCAGCAGCTCCGGGACAGGGAGCGAAAATGAAAAACTGTTTTTT.

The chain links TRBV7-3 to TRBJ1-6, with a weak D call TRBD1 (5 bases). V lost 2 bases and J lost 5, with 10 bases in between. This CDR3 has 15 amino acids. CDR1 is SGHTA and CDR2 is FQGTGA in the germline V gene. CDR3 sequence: CASSLSGPNNSPLHF. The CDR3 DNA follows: TGTGCCAGCAGCTTATCGGGACCGAATAATTCACCCCTCCACTTT.

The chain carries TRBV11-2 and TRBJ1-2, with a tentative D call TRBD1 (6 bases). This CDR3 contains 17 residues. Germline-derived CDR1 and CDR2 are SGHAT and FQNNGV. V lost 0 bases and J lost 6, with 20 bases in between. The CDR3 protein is CASSLDRGQPLSHGYTF. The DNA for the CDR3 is TGTGCCAGCAGCTTAGACCGGGGACAACCCTTAAGTCATGGCTACACCTTC.

Here the CDR3 reads CAWRKRGGTPHEQYF. The CDR3 DNA is TGTGCCTGGAGAAAGCGGGGGGGGACCCCCCACGAGCAGTACTTC. This sequence joins TRBV30 and TRBJ2-7; 10 bases agree with TRBD2. The CDR3 consists of 15 residues. CDR1 and CDR2 (germline): GTSNPN, SVGIG (reference sequence). Trimming at V came to 3 bases and at J to 5 bases, leaving 10 bases not matched to a gene.

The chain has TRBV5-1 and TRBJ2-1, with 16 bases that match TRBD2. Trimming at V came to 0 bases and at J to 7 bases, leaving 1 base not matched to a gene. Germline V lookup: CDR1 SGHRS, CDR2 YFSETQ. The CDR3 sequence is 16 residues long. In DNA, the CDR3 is TGCGCCAGCAGCTTGGCGGGACTAGCGGGAGGGAATGAGCAGTTCTTC. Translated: CASSLAGLAGGNEQFF.

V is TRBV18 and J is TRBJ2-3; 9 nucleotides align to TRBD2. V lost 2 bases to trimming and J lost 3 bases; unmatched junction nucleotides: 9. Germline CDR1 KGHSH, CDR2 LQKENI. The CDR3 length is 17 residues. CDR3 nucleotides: TGTGCCAGCTCACCAGCACTAGCGGGTTTTGGGACAGATACGCAGTATTTT. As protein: CASSPALAGFGTDTQYF.

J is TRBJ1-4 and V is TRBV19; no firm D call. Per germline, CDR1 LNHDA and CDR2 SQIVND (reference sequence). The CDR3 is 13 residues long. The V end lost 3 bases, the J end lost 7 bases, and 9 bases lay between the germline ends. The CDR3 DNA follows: TGTGCCAGTAGTATGGGTCTCGGTGAAAAACTGTTTTTT. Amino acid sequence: CASSMGLGEKLFF.

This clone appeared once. The CDR3 here is CASRNPGQGANEQYF. In DNA, the CDR3 is TGTGCCAGCAGGAATCCGGGACAGGGGGCCAACGAGCAGTACTTC. The chain recombines TRBV6-1 with TRBJ2-7; TRBD1 aligns across 12 bases. After removal of 6 bases from V and 5 bases from J, the junction contained 8 bases not matched to a gene. Germline V lookup: CDR1 MNHNS, CDR2 SASEGT. This CDR3 has 15 residues.

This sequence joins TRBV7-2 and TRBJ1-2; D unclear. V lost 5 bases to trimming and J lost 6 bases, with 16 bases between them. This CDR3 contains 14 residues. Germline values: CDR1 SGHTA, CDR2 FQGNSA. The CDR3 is CASSPPASGHGYTF. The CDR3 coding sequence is TGTGCCAGCAGCCCCCCAGCGTCTGGTCATGGCTACACCTTC.

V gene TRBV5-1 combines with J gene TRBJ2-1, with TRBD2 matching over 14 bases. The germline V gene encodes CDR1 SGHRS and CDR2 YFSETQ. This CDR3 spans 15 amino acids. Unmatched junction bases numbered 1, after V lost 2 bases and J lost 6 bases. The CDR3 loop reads CASSFGTSGSNEQFF. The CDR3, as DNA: TGCGCCAGCAGCTTTGGGACTAGCGGGAGCAATGAGCAGTTCTTC. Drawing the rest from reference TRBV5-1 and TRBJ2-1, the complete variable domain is KAGVTQTPRYLIKTRGQQVTLSCSPISGHRSVSWYQQTPGQGLQFLFEYFSETQRNKGNFPGRFSGRQFSNSRSEMNVSTLELGDSALYLCASSFGTSGSNEQFFGPGTRLTVL.

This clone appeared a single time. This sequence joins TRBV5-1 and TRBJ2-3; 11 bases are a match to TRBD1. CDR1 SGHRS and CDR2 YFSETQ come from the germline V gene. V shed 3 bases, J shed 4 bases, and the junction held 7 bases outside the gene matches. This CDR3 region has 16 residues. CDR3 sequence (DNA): TGCGCCAGCAGCTGGTCCCGGACAGGGGGCTCAGATACGCAGTATTTT. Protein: CASSWSRTGGSDTQYF.

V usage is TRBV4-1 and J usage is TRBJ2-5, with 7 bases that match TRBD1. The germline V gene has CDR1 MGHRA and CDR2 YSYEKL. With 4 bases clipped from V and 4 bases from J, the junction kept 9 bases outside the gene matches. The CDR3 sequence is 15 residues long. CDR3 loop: CASSPRTGGAETQYF. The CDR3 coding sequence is TGCGCCAGCAGCCCCCGGACAGGTGGGGCAGAGACCCAGTACTTC.

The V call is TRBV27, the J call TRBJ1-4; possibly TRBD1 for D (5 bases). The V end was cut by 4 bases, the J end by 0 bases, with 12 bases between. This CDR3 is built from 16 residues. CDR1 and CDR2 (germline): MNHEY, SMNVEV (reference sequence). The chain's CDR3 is CASSYYRTPTNEKLFF. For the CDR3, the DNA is TGTGCCAGCAGTTATTATCGGACACCAACTAATGAAAAACTGTTTTTT.

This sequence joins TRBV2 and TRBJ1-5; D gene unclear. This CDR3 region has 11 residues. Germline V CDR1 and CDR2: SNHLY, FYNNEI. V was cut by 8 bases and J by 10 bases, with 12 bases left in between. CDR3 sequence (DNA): TGTGCCAGCGGTAGCCAAAGACCCCAGCATTTT. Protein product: CASGSQRPQHF.

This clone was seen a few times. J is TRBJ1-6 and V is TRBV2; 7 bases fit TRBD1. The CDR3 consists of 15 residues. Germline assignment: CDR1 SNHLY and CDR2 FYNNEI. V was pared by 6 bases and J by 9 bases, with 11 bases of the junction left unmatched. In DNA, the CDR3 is TGTGCCAGCAGGCTGGAGGGGGCGAGGATTTCACCCCTCCACTTT. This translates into CASRLEGARISPLHF.

The CDR3, as DNA: TGTGCCAGCAGCGTAGTGCGGGGGACGGGGTCCTACAATGAGCAGTTCTTC. Amino acid sequence: CASSVVRGTGSYNEQFF. The chain joins TRBV9 to TRBJ2-1; 7 bases align to TRBD2. This CDR3 is 17 amino acids long. V trimming: 0 bases; J trimming: 1 base; junction bases outside the gene matches: 7. Germline V gene sequence: CDR1 SGDLS, CDR2 YYNGEE.

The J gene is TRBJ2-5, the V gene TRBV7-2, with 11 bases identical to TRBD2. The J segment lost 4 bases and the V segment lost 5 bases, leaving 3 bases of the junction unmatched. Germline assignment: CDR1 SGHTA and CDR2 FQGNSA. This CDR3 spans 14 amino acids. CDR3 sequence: CASSDSGGVETQYF. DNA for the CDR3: TGTGCCAGCAGCGATAGCGGGGGGGTAGAGACCCAGTACTTC.

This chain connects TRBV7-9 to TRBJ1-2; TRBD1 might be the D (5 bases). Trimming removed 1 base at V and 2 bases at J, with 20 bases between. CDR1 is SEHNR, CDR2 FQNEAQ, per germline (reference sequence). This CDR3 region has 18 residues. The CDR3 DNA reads TGTGCCAGCAGCTTAGGTACCACAGGACCCAACTTAAACTATGGCTACACCTTC. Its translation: CASSLGTTGPNLNYGYTF.

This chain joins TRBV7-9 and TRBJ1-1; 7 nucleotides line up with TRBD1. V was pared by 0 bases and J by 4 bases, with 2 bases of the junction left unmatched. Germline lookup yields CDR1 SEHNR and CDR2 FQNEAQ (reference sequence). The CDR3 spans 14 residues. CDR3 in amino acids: CASSLAGQTTEAFF. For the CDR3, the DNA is TGTGCCAGCAGCTTAGCGGGACAGACCACTGAAGCTTTCTTT.

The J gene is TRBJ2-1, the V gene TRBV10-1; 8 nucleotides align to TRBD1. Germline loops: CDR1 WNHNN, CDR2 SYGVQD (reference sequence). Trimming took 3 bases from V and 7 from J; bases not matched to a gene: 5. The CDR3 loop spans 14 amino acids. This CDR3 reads CASSDGQGMNEQFF. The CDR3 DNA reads TGCGCCAGCAGTGATGGACAGGGTATGAATGAGCAGTTCTTC.

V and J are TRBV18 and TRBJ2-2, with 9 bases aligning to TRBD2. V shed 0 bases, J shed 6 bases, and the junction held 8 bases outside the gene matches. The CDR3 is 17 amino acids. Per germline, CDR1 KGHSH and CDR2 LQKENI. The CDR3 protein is CASSPPGGRAFPGELFF. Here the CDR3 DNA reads TGTGCCAGCTCACCACCTGGCGGGAGGGCCTTTCCCGGGGAGCTGTTTTTT.

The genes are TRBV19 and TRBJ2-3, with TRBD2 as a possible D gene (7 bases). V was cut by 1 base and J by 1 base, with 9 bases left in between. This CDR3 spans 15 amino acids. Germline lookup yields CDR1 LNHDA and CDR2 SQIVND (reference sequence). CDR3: CASSIGEGGTDTQYF. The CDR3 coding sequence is TGTGCCAGTAGTATAGGGGAGGGGGGCACAGATACGCAGTATTTT.

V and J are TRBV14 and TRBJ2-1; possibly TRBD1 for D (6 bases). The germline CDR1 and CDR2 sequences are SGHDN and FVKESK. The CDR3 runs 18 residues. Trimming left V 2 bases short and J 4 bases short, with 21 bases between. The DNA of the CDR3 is TGTGCCAGCAGCCAATGGGGGTGGGGGCAGGGTGCGTACAATGAGCAGTTCTTC. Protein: CASSQWGWGQGAYNEQFF.

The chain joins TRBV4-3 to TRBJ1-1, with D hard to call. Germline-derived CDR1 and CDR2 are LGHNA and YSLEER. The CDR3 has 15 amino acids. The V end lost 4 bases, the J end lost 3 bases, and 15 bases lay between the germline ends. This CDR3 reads CASSLVVAGDTEAFF. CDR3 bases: TGCGCCAGCAGCCTCGTGGTCGCCGGGGACACTGAAGCTTTCTTT.

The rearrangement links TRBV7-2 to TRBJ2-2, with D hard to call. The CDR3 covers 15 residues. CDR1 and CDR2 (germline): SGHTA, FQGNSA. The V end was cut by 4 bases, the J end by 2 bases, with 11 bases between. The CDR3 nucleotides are TGTGCCAGCAGCTACCGGACGGATAACACCGGGGAGCTGTTTTTT. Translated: CASSYRTDNTGELFF.

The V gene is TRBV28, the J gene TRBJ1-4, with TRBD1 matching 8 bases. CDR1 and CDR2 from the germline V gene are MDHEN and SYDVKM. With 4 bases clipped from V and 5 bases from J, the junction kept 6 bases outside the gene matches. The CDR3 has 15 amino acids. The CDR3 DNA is TGTGCCAGCAGTTCCGGGACAGGACCAAATGAAAAACTGTTTTTT. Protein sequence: CASSSGTGPNEKLFF.